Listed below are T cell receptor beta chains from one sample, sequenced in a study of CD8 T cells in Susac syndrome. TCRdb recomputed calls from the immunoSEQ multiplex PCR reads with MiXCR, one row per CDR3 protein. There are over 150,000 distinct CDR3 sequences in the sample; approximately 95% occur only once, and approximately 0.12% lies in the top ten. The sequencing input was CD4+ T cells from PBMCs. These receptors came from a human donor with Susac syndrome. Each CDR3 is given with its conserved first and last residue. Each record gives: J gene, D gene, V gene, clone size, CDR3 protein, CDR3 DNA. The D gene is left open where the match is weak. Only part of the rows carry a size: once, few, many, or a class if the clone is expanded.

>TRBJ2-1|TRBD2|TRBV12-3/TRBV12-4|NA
CASSHQLASSSYNEQFF
TGTGCCAGCAGTCACCAACTAGCGTCCAGCTCCTACAATGAGCAGTTCTTC
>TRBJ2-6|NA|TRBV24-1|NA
CATSENWANVLTF
TGTGCCACCAGTGAGAACTGGGCCAACGTCCTGACTTTC
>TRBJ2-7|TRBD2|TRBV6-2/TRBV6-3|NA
CASSYSTSGSVYEQYF
TGTGCCAGCAGTTACTCCACCAGCGGGAGTGTATACGAGCAGTACTTC
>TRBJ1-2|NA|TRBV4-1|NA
CASSQGLYGYTF
TGCGCCAGCAGCCAGGGGCTCTATGGCTACACCTTC
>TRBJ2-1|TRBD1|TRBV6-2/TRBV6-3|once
CASSQGQGQFF
TGTGCCAGCAGCCAGGGACAGGGGCAGTTCTTC
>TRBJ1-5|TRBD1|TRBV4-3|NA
CASSQGQGVQPQHF
TGCGCCAGCAGCCAAGGACAGGGGGTACAGCCCCAGCATTTT
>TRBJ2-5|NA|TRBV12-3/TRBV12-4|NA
CASSPRGAPSQETQYF
TGTGCCAGCAGTCCTAGAGGAGCGCCATCCCAAGAGACCCAGTACTTC
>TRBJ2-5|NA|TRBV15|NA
CATSRWRGGQQETQYF
TGTGCCACCAGCAGGTGGAGGGGGGGCCAACAAGAGACCCAGTACTTC
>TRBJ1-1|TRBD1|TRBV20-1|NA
CSAPEGARTEAFF
TGCAGTGCTCCGGAGGGGGCGAGGACTGAAGCTTTCTTT
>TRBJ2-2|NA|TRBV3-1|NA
CASSQRPGELFF
TGTGCCAGCAGCCAAAGGCCCGGGGAGCTGTTTTTT
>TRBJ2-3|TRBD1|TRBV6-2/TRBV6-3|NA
CASSRDRERSTDTQYF
TGTGCCAGCAGTCGCGACAGGGAACGAAGCACAGATACGCAGTATTTT